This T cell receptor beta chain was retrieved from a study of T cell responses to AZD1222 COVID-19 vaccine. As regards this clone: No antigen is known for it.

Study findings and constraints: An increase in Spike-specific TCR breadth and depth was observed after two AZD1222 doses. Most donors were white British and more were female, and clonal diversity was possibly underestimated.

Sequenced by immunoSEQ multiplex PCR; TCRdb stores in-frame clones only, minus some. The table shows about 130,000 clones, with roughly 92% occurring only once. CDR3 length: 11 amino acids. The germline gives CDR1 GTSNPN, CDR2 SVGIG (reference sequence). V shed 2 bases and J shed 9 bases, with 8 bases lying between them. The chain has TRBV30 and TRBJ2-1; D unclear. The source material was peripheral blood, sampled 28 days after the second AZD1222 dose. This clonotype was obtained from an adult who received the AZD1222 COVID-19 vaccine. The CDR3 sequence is CAWSTAIEQFF. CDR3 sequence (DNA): TGTGCCTGGAGTACGGCAATTGAGCAGTTCTTC.